A selection of T cell receptor beta chains follows, all from one sample in a study of cytomegalovirus exposure and HLA in healthy donors. Assay: immunoSEQ multiplex PCR; the TCRdb copy retains only in-frame clones and omits some. The sample yields 65,000 or so clones, around 80% seen once. Sequencing input: PBMCs. Receptors were obtained from a girl aged 10 to 17 in good health and CMV-seropositive. Each CDR3 is given with its conserved first and last residue. A D gene is named only where the DNA matches it firmly. Clone size, where shown, is once, few, many, or a class for clones that have expanded.

d_gene: -; abundance: -; v_gene: TRBV7-2; j_gene: TRBJ1-1; CDR3nt: TGTGCCAGCAGCTTTTCGGGAGCCGTGAACACTGAAGCTTTCTTT; CDR3aa: CASSFSGAVNTEAFF
d_gene: TRBD2; abundance: -; v_gene: TRBV2; j_gene: TRBJ2-5; CDR3nt: TGTGCCAGCAGTCCAACGGGGGGGCGGGAGACCCAGTACTTC; CDR3aa: CASSPTGGRETQYF
d_gene: TRBD1; abundance: -; v_gene: TRBV7-9; j_gene: TRBJ1-6; CDR3nt: TGTGCCAGCAGCTTCTACCGGGACAGGGGGCATTCACCCCTCCACTTT; CDR3aa: CASSFYRDRGHSPLHF
d_gene: TRBD1; abundance: -; v_gene: TRBV7-6; j_gene: TRBJ2-1; CDR3nt: TGTGCCAGCAGCTTAGAAGGGGGCCTCAATGAGCAGTTCTTC; CDR3aa: CASSLEGGLNEQFF
d_gene: -; abundance: -; v_gene: TRBV7-2; j_gene: TRBJ1-5; CDR3nt: TGTGCCAGCAGCCGAGACAATCAGCCCCAGCATTTT; CDR3aa: CASSRDNQPQHF
d_gene: TRBD1; abundance: -; v_gene: TRBV11-2; j_gene: TRBJ2-3; CDR3nt: TGTGCCAGCAGCCGGAGGGACAGGGGGCGGCAAGATACGCAGTATTTT; CDR3aa: CASSRRDRGRQDTQYF
d_gene: TRBD2; abundance: -; v_gene: TRBV4-1; j_gene: TRBJ2-1; CDR3nt: TGCGCCAGCAGCCAATCCTCGACTAGCGGGACATACAATGAGCAGTTCTTC; CDR3aa: CASSQSSTSGTYNEQFF
d_gene: TRBD1; abundance: few; v_gene: TRBV6-6; j_gene: TRBJ1-1; CDR3nt: TGTGCCAGCAGGACAGGGGGCAAGAACACTGAAGCTTTCTTT; CDR3aa: CASRTGGKNTEAFF
d_gene: TRBD1; abundance: -; v_gene: TRBV28; j_gene: TRBJ1-2; CDR3nt: TGTGCCAGCAGTCCCACAGGGGGTCTAGGCTACACCTTC; CDR3aa: CASSPTGGLGYTF
d_gene: -; abundance: few; v_gene: TRBV10-1; j_gene: TRBJ1-5; CDR3nt: TGCGCCATTCAGGGTCGTCGCAATCAGCCCCAGCATTTT; CDR3aa: CAIQGRRNQPQHF
d_gene: TRBD1; abundance: -; v_gene: TRBV30; j_gene: TRBJ2-7; CDR3nt: TGTGCCTGGATAGGGGGCCACTACGAGCAGTACTTC; CDR3aa: CAWIGGHYEQYF
d_gene: -; abundance: -; v_gene: TRBV28; j_gene: TRBJ1-4; CDR3nt: TGTGCCAGCAGCCGTGCAGGGAAGATAGAAAAACTGTTTTTT; CDR3aa: CASSRAGKIEKLFF
d_gene: TRBD2; abundance: -; v_gene: TRBV9; j_gene: TRBJ2-3; CDR3nt: TGTGCCAGCAGCGTAGCTACGCGACAGGGGAGGTTCCTAGCGGGGGACGATACGCAGTATTTT; CDR3aa: CASSVATRQGRFLAGDDTQYF
d_gene: TRBD1; abundance: -; v_gene: TRBV7-9; j_gene: TRBJ1-4; CDR3nt: TGTGCCAGCAGCTTGAGGGACAGGGAGGAAGAAAAACTGTTTTTT; CDR3aa: CASSLRDREEEKLFF
d_gene: TRBD2; abundance: -; v_gene: TRBV9; j_gene: TRBJ2-1; CDR3nt: TGTGCCAGCAGCGCAACTGGACTAGCGGGGGGCTCGAATTCCTACAATGAGCAGTTCTTC; CDR3aa: CASSATGLAGGSNSYNEQFF
d_gene: TRBD1; abundance: -; v_gene: TRBV27; j_gene: TRBJ2-1; CDR3nt: TGTGCCAGCACCCGACAGGGCTACAATGAGCAGTTCTTC; CDR3aa: CASTRQGYNEQFF
d_gene: -; abundance: -; v_gene: TRBV12-5; j_gene: TRBJ2-1; CDR3nt: TGTGCTAGTGGTTTGGTTGCCAGTGAGCAGTTCTTC; CDR3aa: CASGLVASEQFF